This T cell receptor beta chain derives from a study of immune heterogeneity within non-small cell lung tumors. The TCR beta CDR3 region underwent multiplex PCR amplification with 32 V and 13 J primers. Via MiXCR, TCRdb re-called the multiplex PCR reads, giving one row per CDR3 protein. The sample holds roughly 5,700 distinct CDR3 sequences; 20% to 25% are singletons and the top ten take 9.7%. Concerning this clonotype: Its antigen is not known. Since a much larger clone is just one base distant, this may be a read error.

Bulk tumor genomic DNA constituted the template, at around 600 ng per sample. While surgery was under way, several biopsies spaced far apart were taken per primary tumor. The cohort was untreated, with newly diagnosed non-small cell lung cancer undergoing curative surgery. All donors had received a new diagnosis of non-small cell lung cancer and were undergoing surgery with curative intent. This CDR3 has 12 residues. With V trimmed by 5 bases and J by 11 bases, 6 bases remained unmatched. CDR1 is MNHEY and CDR2 is SMNVEV in the germline V gene (reference sequence). Whole-study results and caveats: T-cell clonality in a given local region correlated moderately yet significantly with the local tumor mutational burden (R 0.3 to 0.4). T-cell receptor beta clonotypes at high frequency differed largely between individual patients.

The material sequenced was lung tumor tissue. The TCR comes from a woman aged 55-69 years with non-small cell lung cancer. V and J are TRBV27 and TRBJ2-1; TRBD1 matches at 7 bases. This chain's CDR3 is CASSKTGYQQFF. CDR3 coding DNA: TGTGCCAGCAGTAAGACAGGGTATCAGCAGTTCTTC.